The 5 T cell receptor beta chains listed next were all sequenced from one sample in a study of Graves' ophthalmopathy and Graves' hyperthyroidism. RNA transcripts served as template for amplifying TCR beta CDR3 sequences. First-round RT-PCR with HTBI primers preceded a second-round multiplex PCR. TCRdb used MiXCR to reprocess the multiplex PCR reads, holding one entry per CDR3 protein. The sample shows under 800,000 distinct CDR3 sequences, 22% of them seen only once. The sample consisted of peripheral blood. Receptors were obtained from a woman younger than 30 with stable Graves' hyperthyroidism. Some clones in this sample may be carry-over from other donors' samples.

This clonotype has ten or more counts. V and J are TRBV20-1 and TRBJ2-7, with D maybe TRBD1 (6 bases). The CDR3 loop spans 13 amino acids. Germline values: CDR1 DFQATT, CDR2 SNEGSKA (reference sequence). Trimming took 4 bases from V and 2 from J, leaving 12 bases between them. CDR3 sequence: CSANQDSAYEQYF. DNA of the CDR3: TGCAGTGCTAACCAGGACAGTGCCTACGAGCAGTACTTC.

This clonotype was seen at least ten times. The chain is built from TRBV20-1 and TRBJ2-7; D is possibly TRBD2 (6 bases). Germline-derived CDR1 and CDR2 are DFQATT and SNEGSKA (reference sequence). This CDR3 comprises 12 residues. CDR3 in amino acids: CSAGRPSGEQYF. Here the CDR3 DNA reads TGCAGCGCGGGACGCCCTTCTGGCGAGCAGTACTTC.

This clonotype came up many times. The chain is built from TRBV27 and TRBJ1-1; D is perhaps TRBD1 (6 bases). This CDR3 is built from 11 residues. Trimming took off 5 bases at V and 8 bases at J, with 9 bases between the two ends. Germline CDR1 and CDR2: MNHEY and SMNVEV (reference sequence). CDR3 region: CASSIRGEAFF. Here the CDR3 DNA reads TGTGCCAGCAGTATCAGGGGAGAAGCTTTCTTT.

This rearrangement joins TRBV19 to TRBJ1-2; D is possibly TRBD1 (5 bases). Germline V gene data show CDR1 as LNHDA and CDR2 as SQIVND (reference sequence). V was cut by 5 bases and J by 8 bases, with 21 bases left in between. The CDR3 sequence is 15 residues long. CDR3 in DNA: TGTGCCAGTAGTCTACGGGACCTTTCGGGTGGCGGCTACACCTTC. Amino acids: CASSLRDLSGGGYTF.

The table lists this clonotype with many counts. V gene TRBV5-1 combines with J gene TRBJ2-5; 10 bases are a match to TRBD1. The J segment lost 5 bases and the V segment lost 4 bases, leaving 8 bases of the junction unmatched. CDR3 size: 15 residues. From germline, CDR1 is SGHRS and CDR2 YFSETQ. CDR3 loop: CASSAGTGVRETQYF. The DNA of the CDR3 is TGCGCCAGCAGCGCAGGGACAGGGGTTAGGGAGACCCAGTACTTC.